This T cell receptor (beta chain) was recovered during a study of shared clonotypes between healthy human individuals. Study observations and caveats: Rarefaction gave evidence that sorted-subset sequencing remained incomplete despite large depth.

Some 29,000 T cell genomes (approximately 0.2 ug DNA) went into each sorted-subset replicate. Assay used: immunoSEQ multiplex PCR; TCRdb lists only in-frame clones, some missing. Of 2 million or so clones in the sample, roughly 96% were seen once. Caucasian adults residing in Nashville, Tennessee made up all the donors. V lost 8 bases to trimming and J lost 0 bases, with 11 bases between them. Per germline, CDR1 MNHEY and CDR2 SMNVEV (reference sequence). The CDR3 has 15 amino acids. On this clone: Its antigen is as yet unknown.

The specimen was naive CD4+ T cells sorted from blood. Subset defined: CD45RA+ positively selected. The source of this sequence is a man younger than 30 in good health. The genes are TRBV27 and TRBJ1-6; D is uncertain. The CDR3 bases are TGTGCCAGCGCCCGGGAGAGCTCCTATAATTCACCCCTCCACTTT. It translates to CASARESSYNSPLHF.